This passage covers 7 T cell receptor beta chains from one sample sequenced in a study of T-cell reconstitution after alpha-beta-depleted transplantation in children. Preparing the TCRbeta library involved the use of unique molecular identifiers. TCRdb called the PCR reads again in MiXCR, with one record for every CDR3 protein. This table has 130,000 or so distinct CDR3 sequences, 8% to 10% appearing once. The specimen was PBMCs, mostly from graft donor cells, collected 180 days after TCRalphabeta/CD19-depleted stem cell transplant. The receptors come from a girl in the first two years of life who had a stem cell transplant for combined immunodeficiency, so the T cells may come from the graft donor.

The J gene is TRBJ2-2, the V gene TRBV5-1, with 11 bases identical to TRBD1. J was trimmed by 7 bases and V by 2 bases; bases with no gene match: 7. Germline assignment: CDR1 SGHRS and CDR2 YFSETQ. CDR3 size: 16 residues. CDR3 sequence: CASSFRTGGAIGELFF. The DNA for the CDR3 is TGCGCCAGCAGCTTTCGGACAGGGGGCGCGATCGGGGAGCTGTTTTTT.

This clonotype was detected only a few times. The chain employs TRBV13 and TRBJ2-7; 9 bases map to TRBD2. This CDR3 is 16 amino acids long. CDR1 is PRHDT and CDR2 is FYEKMQ in the germline V gene (reference sequence). Trimming cost V 1 base and J 5 bases; bases outside gene matches: 9. For the CDR3, the DNA is TGTGCCAGCAGCTTAGATTCTTCTAGCGGGACCAACGAGCAGTACTTC. This codes for CASSLDSSSGTNEQYF.

The chain combines TRBV12-3 or TRBV12-4 with TRBJ1-2, with D possibly TRBD1 on 5 matching bases. V lost 3 bases to trimming and J lost 7 bases, with 6 bases between them. CDR3 length: 11 residues. CDR3: CASSFGAGYTF. CDR3 coding DNA: TGTGCCAGCAGTTTTGGGGCTGGCTACACCTTC.

This CDR3 is CASSSTPYRHDSPLHF. In DNA form, the CDR3 reads TGTGCCAGCAGCTCTACCCCTTACCGACATGACTCACCCCTCCACTTT. J is TRBJ1-6 and V is TRBV7-8; the D is unclear. In germline, CDR1 is SGHVS, CDR2 FQNEAQ. This CDR3 is 16 amino acids long. V gave up 4 bases and J gave up 10 bases, with 20 bases separating them. Combining the CDR3 with reference TRBV7-8 and TRBJ1-6 gives the whole variable domain GAGVSQSPRYKVAKRGQDVALRCDPISGHVSLFWYQQALGQGPEFLTYFQNEAQLDKSGLPSDRFFAERPEGSVSTLKIQRTQQEDSAVYLCASSSTPYRHDSPLHFGNGTRLTVT.

The gene calls are TRBV20-1 and TRBJ1-2, with D unresolved. The germline V gene encodes CDR1 DFQATT and CDR2 SNEGSKA (reference sequence). Trimming shortened V by 6 bases and J by 8 bases, and 22 bases separated the two germline ends. The CDR3 loop spans 14 amino acids. CDR3 loop: CSAVIPRFLLGYTF. CDR3 nucleotide sequence: TGCAGTGCGGTTATTCCGAGATTCCTATTAGGCTACACCTTC.

Only a few counts were recorded for this clonotype. V usage is TRBV19 and J usage is TRBJ1-5, with a possible D match to TRBD1 (5 bases). In germline, CDR1 is LNHDA, CDR2 SQIVND (reference sequence). V lost 7 bases to trimming and J lost 7 bases, with 17 bases between them. The CDR3 length is 14 residues. CDR3: CASTIGGRGQPQHF. DNA for the CDR3: TGTGCCAGTACCATCGGGGGTCGAGGACAGCCCCAGCATTTT.

This clonotype showed up just a few times. CDR3 amino acids: CASTITPERKYEQYF. The CDR3 bases are TGTGCCAGCACCATTACTCCGGAAAGAAAATACGAGCAGTACTTC. The chain combines TRBV5-5 with TRBJ2-7; no clear D gene. The CDR3 is made up of 15 amino acids. Germline CDR1 is SGHKS and CDR2 is YYEKEE (reference sequence). V lost 6 bases, J lost 4 bases, and 20 bases lay in between.